The subject of this entry is one T cell receptor beta chain. This entry is derived from a study of CD8 T cells in Susac syndrome. Between the trimmed V and J ends, which lost 5 bases and 2 bases, there was a span of 9 bases. The CDR3 consists of 13 residues. Germline CDR1 is SGHTA and CDR2 is FQGNSA. RNA in amounts of about 0.45 to 1 ug was reverse transcribed with random hexamers. TCRdb ran MiXCR on the immunoSEQ multiplex PCR reads and lists one entry per CDR3 protein. This table holds over 150,000 distinct CDR3 sequences, roughly 95% found once. The clonotype originates from a human donor with Susac syndrome. V gene TRBV7-2 combines with J gene TRBJ1-2; D call uncertain. Sequenced sample: CD4+ T cells from PBMCs. The CDR3 is CASSQTPNYGYTF. The CDR3 DNA reads TGTGCCAGCAGCCAGACACCGAACTATGGCTACACCTTC. The complete variable domain, with remaining parts taken from reference TRBV7-2 and TRBJ1-2, reads GAGVSQSPSNKVTEKGKDVELRCDPISGHTALYWYRQSLGQGLEFLIYFQGNSAPDKSGLPSDRFSAERTGGSVSTLTIQRTQQEDSAVYLCASSQTPNYGYTFGSGTRLTVV.